Each of the 25 T cell receptor beta chains below was sequenced from the same sample in a study of blood T cell repertoires in COVID-19. Libraries were prepared by immunoSEQ multiplex PCR; TCRdb keeps only in-frame clonotypes and omits some of them. The sample holds about 180,000 clones, roughly 87% seen once. Specimen: PBMCs or T cells enriched from blood (not recorded which). Receptors originate from a human donor with acute COVID-19. The donor label of this sample is uncertain.

This chain links TRBV7-2 with TRBJ2-3; 10 bases match TRBD2. CDR3 length equals 16 residues. With 2 bases clipped from V and 2 bases from J, the junction kept 4 bases outside the gene matches. Germline V gene lookup returns CDR1 SGHTA and CDR2 FQGNSA. This CDR3 is CASSLRLAGVTDTQYF. CDR3 coding DNA: TGTGCCAGCAGCTTACGGCTAGCGGGGGTCACAGATACGCAGTATTTT.

The CDR3 DNA reads TGTGCCAGTAGTGTCGGGACAGGGGGCTTGGAGCAGTACTTC. Translation: CASSVGTGGLEQYF. This chain joins TRBV19 and TRBJ2-7; 12 bases are a match to TRBD1. The trim removed 5 bases at V and 7 bases at J, leaving 6 bases unmatched. Germline values: CDR1 LNHDA, CDR2 SQIVND (reference sequence). The CDR3 extends over 14 amino acids.

This chain joins TRBV23-1 and TRBJ2-1, with 9 bases that match TRBD1. TRBV23-1 is designated an ORF whose function remains uncertain. The CDR3 length is 15 residues. V was clipped by 0 bases and J by 9 bases; unmatched bases: 6. As DNA, the CDR3 is TGCGCCAGCAGTCAATCGTCCGGGACAGGGTCTGAGCAGTTCTTC. Translation gives CASSQSSGTGSEQFF.

The chain combines TRBV19 with TRBJ1-1; D is perhaps TRBD1 (6 bases). Germline V gene sequence: CDR1 LNHDA, CDR2 SQIVND (reference sequence). V shed 4 bases and J shed 3 bases, with 12 bases lying between them. CDR3 size: 14 residues. The CDR3 DNA reads as TGTGCCAGTAGTACCCTACAGGGAGACACTGAAGCTTTCTTT. It yields the protein CASSTLQGDTEAFF.

J is TRBJ2-7 and V is TRBV5-8; a possible D gene is TRBD2 (6 bases). The CDR3 is 13 amino acids. V lost 1 base and J lost 7, with 12 bases in between. CDR1 and CDR2 from the germline V gene are SGHTS and YDEGEE. CDR3 loop: CASSLRGGEEQYF. The DNA for the CDR3 is TGTGCCAGCAGCTTGCGGGGAGGAGAGGAGCAGTACTTC.

This chain joins TRBV12-5 and TRBJ1-1; D is unclear. Trimming pared 5 bases from V and 3 bases from J, leaving 4 bases between. Germline CDR1 is LGHNT and CDR2 is FRNRAP. This CDR3 is built from 11 residues. The DNA for the CDR3 is TGTGCTAGTGGTCCATACACTGAAGCTTTCTTT. It is translated as CASGPYTEAFF.

V and J are TRBV3-1 (or the pseudogene TRBV3-2) and TRBJ1-5; D may be TRBD1 (5 bases). With 2 bases removed from V and 7 bases from J, the gap between germline ends came to 12 bases. Per the germline V gene, CDR1 is LGHDT and CDR2 is YNNKEL (reference sequence). This CDR3 has 14 residues. This CDR3 is CASSQRGRGQPQHF. DNA of the CDR3: TGTGCCAGCAGCCAACGGGGACGGGGGCAGCCCCAGCATTTT.

CDR3 nucleotide sequence: TGTGCCAGCAGTAGACCTGGGACAGGCTATGGCTACACCTTC. It specifies CASSRPGTGYGYTF. The chain employs TRBV11-2 and TRBJ1-2, with 8 bases identical to TRBD1. Germline loops: CDR1 SGHAT, CDR2 FQNNGV. The CDR3 contains 14 residues. J gave up 4 bases and V 6 bases, and 7 bases lay outside the gene matches.

V usage is TRBV5-6 and J usage is TRBJ2-5; TRBD2 aligns across 11 bases. Germline V gives CDR1 SGHDT, CDR2 YYEEEE. V was pared by 3 bases and J by 2 bases, with 3 bases of the junction left unmatched. The CDR3 loop spans 15 amino acids. In DNA, the CDR3 is TGTGCCAGCAGCTATGGGACTAGCGGACAAGAGACCCAGTACTTC. Encoded protein: CASSYGTSGQETQYF.

J is TRBJ1-1 and V is TRBV4-1; TRBD1 might be the D (6 bases). V was cut by 4 bases and J by 8 bases, with 17 bases left in between. CDR3 length: 14 residues. Germline CDR1 reads MGHRA; CDR2 reads YSYEKL. The CDR3 loop is CASSRDKGTLEAFF. In nucleotides, the CDR3 is TGCGCCAGCAGCCGGGACAAAGGGACACTAGAAGCTTTCTTT.

V and J are TRBV7-2 and TRBJ2-7; D not resolved. Germline lookup yields CDR1 SGHTA and CDR2 FQGNSA. Between the trimmed V and J ends, which lost 3 bases and 0 bases, there was a span of 9 bases. The CDR3 extends over 14 amino acids. The CDR3 DNA reads TGTGCCAGCAGCTTTTCCCGACACTCCTACGAGCAGTACTTC. Translating it yields CASSFSRHSYEQYF.

The V gene is TRBV5-1, the J gene TRBJ1-2, with TRBD1 as a possible D gene (6 bases). Germline CDR1 reads SGHRS; CDR2 reads YFSETQ. The CDR3 extends over 15 amino acids. The V end lost 3 bases, the J end lost 4 bases, and 16 bases lay between the germline ends. The CDR3 region is CASSSGTNLAYGYTF. CDR3 nucleotide sequence: TGCGCCAGCAGCTCCGGGACAAATTTGGCCTATGGCTACACCTTC.

The gene calls are TRBV5-1 and TRBJ2-7; the match to TRBD1 covers 8 bases. V was pared by 0 bases and J by 3 bases, with 2 bases of the junction left unmatched. This CDR3 contains 14 residues. Germline-derived CDR1 and CDR2 are SGHRS and YFSETQ. Here the CDR3 reads CASSLGQGLYEQYF. CDR3 bases: TGCGCCAGCAGCTTGGGACAGGGGCTCTACGAGCAGTACTTC.

The gene calls are TRBV7-9 and TRBJ1-5; TRBD1 agrees at 9 bases. CDR1 SEHNR and CDR2 FQNEAQ come from the germline V gene (reference sequence). J was trimmed by 6 bases and V by 5 bases; bases with no gene match: 5. The CDR3 is 14 amino acids. As DNA, the CDR3 is TGTGCCAGCAGCGGGGGGACAGGGCTTCAGCCCCAGCATTTT. It encodes CASSGGTGLQPQHF.

The chain is built from TRBV5-1 and TRBJ2-1; 8 positions match TRBD2. Looked up from germline, CDR1 is SGHRS and CDR2 is YFSETQ. The V gene end was trimmed by 0 bases and the J gene end by 8 bases; junction bases not matched to a gene: 7. The CDR3 runs 15 residues. The CDR3: CASSLERGGPDEQFF. DNA of the CDR3: TGCGCCAGCAGCTTGGAACGGGGGGGGCCCGATGAGCAGTTCTTC. Complete variable domain (other parts from reference TRBV5-1 and TRBJ2-1): KAGVTQTPRYLIKTRGQQVTLSCSPISGHRSVSWYQQTPGQGLQFLFEYFSETQRNKGNFPGRFSGRQFSNSRSEMNVSTLELGDSALYLCASSLERGGPDEQFFGPGTRLTVL.

This clone was picked up a small number of times. The chain has TRBV5-6 and TRBJ2-5, with D tentatively TRBD2 (6 bases). The CDR3 is 14 residues long. Trimming took off 4 bases at V and 1 base at J, with 11 bases between the two ends. Germline CDR1 and CDR2: SGHDT and YYEEEE. The DNA of the CDR3 is TGTGCCAGCAGCCCCCGGGACTCCCAAGAGACCCAGTACTTC. It translates to CASSPRDSQETQYF.

This clone appeared once. The chain uses TRBV2 and TRBJ1-1; D ambiguous. CDR1 and CDR2 (germline): SNHLY, FYNNEI. Trimming took off 6 bases at V and 5 bases at J, with 13 bases between the two ends. This CDR3 contains 13 residues. The CDR3 loop reads CASRDPGGTEAFF. The CDR3 DNA is TGTGCCAGCAGGGACCCCGGAGGAACTGAAGCTTTCTTT.

The V gene is TRBV6-5, the J gene TRBJ2-7; perhaps TRBD2 as D (6 bases). The V gene lost 8 bases and the J gene lost 7 bases, with 21 bases spanning the gap. The germline gives CDR1 MNHEY, CDR2 SVGAGI. The CDR3 is 14 residues long. In nucleotides, the CDR3 is TGTGCCAGCCGTATAGGCGGGGCTTTGGGGGAGCAGTACTTC. Translation: CASRIGGALGEQYF.

This clone showed up just once. The chain uses TRBV9 and TRBJ2-6, with 7 bases identical to TRBD2. The CDR3 runs 18 residues. Unmatched junction bases numbered 12, after V lost 2 bases and J lost 4 bases. CDR1 and CDR2 (germline): SGDLS, YYNGEE. The CDR3, as DNA: TGTGCCAGCAGCGTGACTAGCACGGCAATTACGGGGGCCAACGTCCTGACTTTC. Amino acids: CASSVTSTAITGANVLTF.

The chain combines TRBV30 with TRBJ1-1; D ambiguous. The CDR3 has 14 amino acids. CDR1 GTSNPN and CDR2 SVGIG come from the germline V gene (reference sequence). Trimming removed 0 bases from V and 3 bases from J, with 11 bases in between. The CDR3 sequence: CAWSVASRHTEAFF. The CDR3, as DNA: TGTGCCTGGAGTGTTGCGTCTCGTCACACTGAAGCTTTCTTT.

The V gene is TRBV2, the J gene TRBJ1-2; D is unclear. V lost 3 bases and J 8 bases, leaving 13 bases between the germline ends. This CDR3 is built from 13 residues. Germline V gene sequence: CDR1 SNHLY, CDR2 FYNNEI. CDR3 in DNA: TGTGCCAGCAGTGAGACGGGGTCGAGCGGCTACACCTTC. This translates into CASSETGSSGYTF.

This chain links TRBV11-2 with TRBJ2-7, with a tentative D call TRBD1 (5 bases). The length of the CDR3 is 12 residues. Germline V gene lookup returns CDR1 SGHAT and CDR2 FQNNGV. The germline V and J ends were trimmed by 6 bases and 3 bases, with 9 bases remaining between them. The CDR3 DNA is TGTGCCAGCAGTTCAGGGATCTACGAGCAGTACTTC. Its translation is CASSSGIYEQYF.

The chain carries TRBV19 and TRBJ2-7; a possible D gene is TRBD1 (6 bases). With 5 bases removed from V and 1 base from J, the gap between germline ends came to 12 bases. This CDR3 is 14 amino acids long. Per germline, CDR1 LNHDA and CDR2 SQIVND (reference sequence). CDR3 sequence reads: CASSPRDTSYEQYF. The CDR3 DNA is TGTGCCAGTAGTCCCCGGGACACATCCTACGAGCAGTACTTC.

The rearrangement joins TRBV28 to TRBJ1-1; TRBD1 aligns across 7 bases. The CDR3 loop spans 14 amino acids. Per germline, CDR1 MDHEN and CDR2 SYDVKM. The J segment lost 5 bases and the V segment lost 5 bases, leaving 8 bases of the junction unmatched. The DNA for the CDR3 is TGTGCCAGCAGTCCCGGACAGGTTTTTACTGAAGCTTTCTTT. Protein: CASSPGQVFTEAFF. Based on the CDR3 plus reference TRBV28 and TRBJ1-1, the full variable domain is DVKVTQSSRYLVKRTGEKVFLECVQDMDHENMFWYRQDPGLGLRLIYFSYDVKMKEKGDIPEGYSVSREKKERFSLILESASTNQTSMYLCASSPGQVFTEAFFGQGTRLTVV.

The chain employs TRBV2 and TRBJ1-1, with 7 bases matching TRBD1. V trimming: 8 bases; J trimming: 0 bases; junction bases outside the gene matches: 3. From germline, CDR1 is SNHLY and CDR2 FYNNEI. This CDR3 spans 13 amino acids. CDR3 region: CASGQEMNTEAFF. CDR3 DNA: TGTGCCAGCGGACAGGAGATGAACACTGAAGCTTTCTTT.